These 23 T cell receptor beta chains share one sample of origin, sequenced in a study of cytomegalovirus exposure and HLA in healthy donors. Primers included in the PCR were 60 Vbeta and 13 Jbeta primers. The repertoire was sequenced with immunoSEQ multiplex PCR; TCRdb's copy has only in-frame clones and lacks some. The sample totals 170,000 or so clones. Input material: PBMCs. These receptors all come from a man aged 30-40 years in good health and CMV-seronegative.

The chain is built from TRBV18 and TRBJ2-2; TRBD1 aligns across 9 bases. The CDR3 runs 14 residues. Per germline, CDR1 KGHSH and CDR2 LQKENI. J was trimmed by 5 bases and V by 6 bases; bases with no gene match: 4. CDR3 in amino acids: CASSGTGRTGELFF. The CDR3 DNA reads TGTGCCAGCTCCGGGACAGGGAGAACCGGGGAGCTGTTTTTT.

The chain has TRBV2 and TRBJ2-7, with TRBD1 matching over 8 bases. V shed 4 bases and J 6 bases; nucleotides not matched to a gene: 8. This CDR3 region has 14 residues. Looked up from germline, CDR1 is SNHLY and CDR2 is FYNNEI. The CDR3 is CASSATGVVFEQYF. The CDR3 bases are TGTGCCAGCAGTGCGACAGGGGTGGTCTTCGAGCAGTACTTC.

The chain couples TRBV30 to TRBJ1-6; TRBD1 matches 7 bases. J gave up 6 bases and V 0 bases, and 11 bases lay outside the gene matches. There are 17 residues in the CDR3. Germline CDR1 is GTSNPN and CDR2 is SVGIG (reference sequence). CDR3 residues: CAWSVLGWDSFNSPLHF. The CDR3 coding sequence is TGTGCCTGGAGTGTACTCGGATGGGACAGTTTTAATTCACCCCTCCACTTT.

The chain uses TRBV5-1 and TRBJ1-2; D unclear. This CDR3 is 14 amino acids long. The germline V and J ends were trimmed by 0 bases and 5 bases, with 11 bases remaining between them. Germline V gene sequence: CDR1 SGHRS, CDR2 YFSETQ. CDR3 in amino acids: CASSLADWEYGYTF. Here the CDR3 DNA reads TGCGCCAGCAGCTTGGCCGACTGGGAGTATGGCTACACCTTC.

This chain joins TRBV10-3 and TRBJ2-5; the match to TRBD1 covers 7 bases. This CDR3 spans 14 amino acids. Trimming cost V 10 bases and J 3 bases; bases outside gene matches: 11. Germline assignment: CDR1 ENHRY and CDR2 SYGVKD. The CDR3 is CATLSGTAEETQYF. As DNA, the CDR3 is TGTGCCACCTTATCCGGGACAGCTGAAGAGACCCAGTACTTC.

J is TRBJ1-2 and V is TRBV28; TRBD1 matches at 9 bases. The junction had 2 bases not matched to a gene; V was cut back by 5 bases and J by 4 bases. Germline values: CDR1 MDHEN, CDR2 SYDVKM. CDR3 size: 13 residues. CDR3 in amino acids: CASSETGGYGYTF. The CDR3 nucleotides read TGTGCCAGCAGTGAGACAGGGGGCTATGGCTACACCTTC.

The chain joins TRBV30 to TRBJ1-2, with TRBD1 identical over 9 bases. The trim removed 4 bases at V and 8 bases at J, leaving 11 bases unmatched. The CDR3 totals 14 residues. In germline, CDR1 is GTSNPN, CDR2 SVGIG (reference sequence). This chain's CDR3 is CAWTSTGGRGGYTF. For the CDR3, the DNA is TGTGCCTGGACCTCTACAGGGGGCAGGGGCGGCTACACCTTC.

The chain joins TRBV29-1 to TRBJ1-2; the match to TRBD1 covers 7 bases. After removal of 3 bases from V and 8 bases from J, the junction contained 6 bases not matched to a gene. Germline V gene lookup returns CDR1 SQVTM and CDR2 ANQGSEA. This CDR3 has 12 residues. DNA of the CDR3: TGCAGCGTTGAGAAGGGGGCCGGCGGCTACACCTTC. Translating gives CSVEKGAGGYTF.

V usage is TRBV6-5 and J usage is TRBJ2-3; D is perhaps TRBD2 (6 bases). This CDR3 has 14 residues. Germline V gene sequence: CDR1 MNHEY, CDR2 SVGAGI. The V end was cut by 5 bases, the J end by 2 bases, with 11 bases between. CDR3 protein: CASSGGAFTDTQYF. DNA for the CDR3: TGTGCCAGCAGTGGCGGGGCATTCACAGATACGCAGTATTTT.

J is TRBJ1-2 and V is TRBV19; D possibly corresponds to TRBD1 (5 bases). Trimming left V 6 bases short and J 6 bases short, with 14 bases between. Germline CDR1 and CDR2: LNHDA and SQIVND (reference sequence). The CDR3 covers 13 residues. This CDR3 reads CASSYVRADGYTF. CDR3 bases: TGTGCCAGTAGCTACGTCAGGGCTGATGGCTACACCTTC.

V and J are TRBV4-3 and TRBJ2-7; 8 nucleotides match TRBD2. The length of the CDR3 is 16 residues. Germline CDR1 reads LGHNA; CDR2 reads YSLEER. V dropped 1 base and J dropped 5; count of bases not matched to a gene: 10. CDR3 nucleotide sequence: TGCGCCAGCAGCCAAGTCTCCAGCGGGAGATACCACGAGCAGTACTTC. It encodes CASSQVSSGRYHEQYF.

The chain joins TRBV7-9 to TRBJ2-5, with 8 bases lining up with TRBD1. The CDR3 loop spans 16 amino acids. V shed 5 bases, J shed 5 bases, and the junction held 13 bases outside the gene matches. The germline gives CDR1 SEHNR, CDR2 FQNEAQ (reference sequence). Here the CDR3 reads CASSTTTGALVETQYF. CDR3 bases: TGTGCCAGCAGCACCACGACAGGGGCGCTTGTGGAGACCCAGTACTTC.

CDR3 nucleotide sequence: TGTGCCAGCAGCCAACAGGGGGCTCGGGGCTACACCTTC. Protein sequence: CASSQQGARGYTF. The rearrangement uses TRBV5-4 and TRBJ1-2; the match to TRBD1 covers 9 bases. Per the germline V gene, CDR1 is SGHNT and CDR2 is YYREEE (reference sequence). Unmatched junction bases numbered 6, after V lost 4 bases and J lost 8 bases. The CDR3 loop spans 13 amino acids.

The genes are TRBV10-3 and TRBJ1-1; D remains unclear. Germline CDR1 and CDR2: ENHRY and SYGVKD. The CDR3 is 12 amino acids. The V gene lost 6 bases and the J gene lost 4 bases, with 9 bases spanning the gap. CDR3 sequence (DNA): TGTGCCATCAGATCAGAGGTCACTGAAGCTTTCTTT. Its translation is CAIRSEVTEAFF.

For this clone: Other DNA sequences in the sample encode the same CDR3. The V gene is TRBV18, the J gene TRBJ2-5, with TRBD2 as a possible D gene (7 bases). CDR1 and CDR2 from the germline V gene are KGHSH and LQKENI. With 3 bases removed from V and 5 bases from J, the gap between germline ends came to 10 bases. This CDR3 has 13 residues. In DNA form, the CDR3 reads TGTGCCAGCTCACCTTCGGGGGGCGAGACCCAGTACTTC. This encodes CASSPSGGETQYF.

This chain connects TRBV5-8 to TRBJ2-2, with 7 bases identical to TRBD1. The CDR3 runs 16 residues. The junction had 9 bases not matched to a gene; V was cut back by 1 base and J by 6 bases. CDR1 SGHTS and CDR2 YDEGEE come from the germline V gene. This chain's CDR3 is CASSLMWQGVAGELFF. DNA of the CDR3: TGTGCCAGCAGCTTGATGTGGCAGGGGGTAGCCGGGGAGCTGTTTTTT.

This sequence joins TRBV19 and TRBJ1-1; D may be TRBD1 (6 bases). The CDR3 is 12 amino acids. V lost 7 bases and J 6 bases, leaving 12 bases between the germline ends. Per the germline V gene, CDR1 is LNHDA and CDR2 is SQIVND (reference sequence). In DNA, the CDR3 is TGTGCCAGTAACGCAGGGGTATCTGAAGCTTTCTTT. Translation gives CASNAGVSEAFF.

This chain joins TRBV18 and TRBJ2-1; D is possibly TRBD2 (6 bases). This CDR3 spans 16 amino acids. V was clipped by 4 bases and J by 0 bases, with 13 bases between them. Germline lookup yields CDR1 KGHSH and CDR2 LQKENI. CDR3 region: CASSRGDLLSYNEQFF. CDR3 DNA: TGTGCCAGCTCACGGGGGGATCTCCTCTCCTACAATGAGCAGTTCTTC.

V usage is TRBV7-8 and J usage is TRBJ1-5, with 8 bases that match TRBD1. Germline V lookup: CDR1 SGHVS, CDR2 FQNEAQ. The CDR3 is made up of 16 amino acids. With V trimmed by 4 bases and J by 5 bases, 10 bases remained unmatched. The CDR3 loop reads CASSSRQGYFDQPQHF. The CDR3 DNA reads as TGTGCCAGCAGCTCCCGACAGGGGTATTTCGATCAGCCCCAGCATTTT.

This rearrangement joins TRBV11-2 to TRBJ1-2; D is unresolved. The CDR3 is 13 amino acids. Germline V lookup: CDR1 SGHAT, CDR2 FQNNGV. Trimming shortened V by 1 base and J by 4 bases, and 7 bases separated the two germline ends. The CDR3 loop reads CASSLVGAYGYTF. The CDR3 DNA sequence: TGTGCCAGCAGCTTAGTAGGAGCCTATGGCTACACCTTC.

The V call is TRBV11-3, the J call TRBJ2-1, with 11 nucleotides matching TRBD2. The V and J ends lost 8 bases and 5 bases, in that order; junction bases with no gene match: 17. The germline gives CDR1 SGHNT, CDR2 YENEEA. The CDR3 consists of 18 residues. Written as DNA, the CDR3 is TGTGCCAGCCGCATTCGCTTTAGCGGGAGGGCAGGCGACAATGAGCAGTTCTTC. Translated, it gives CASRIRFSGRAGDNEQFF.

The rearrangement joins TRBV5-1 to TRBJ2-2; D is undetermined. The V gene's germline CDR1 is SGHRS and CDR2 YFSETQ. Trimming shortened V by 7 bases and J by 0 bases, and 10 bases separated the two germline ends. This CDR3 is 14 amino acids long. The CDR3 loop is CASSQISNTGELFF. The CDR3 DNA follows: TGCGCCAGCTCCCAGATATCGAACACCGGGGAGCTGTTTTTT.

The chain uses TRBV25-1 and TRBJ1-2; TRBD1 might be the D (5 bases). Germline V gene lookup returns CDR1 MGHDK and CDR2 SYGVNS. The CDR3 loop spans 16 amino acids. The V end lost 8 bases, the J end lost 3 bases, and 22 bases lay between the germline ends. The chain's CDR3 is CASGDPHAQGHYGYTF. The CDR3 region has the DNA TGTGCCAGCGGCGACCCCCATGCGCAGGGCCACTATGGCTACACCTTC.